The rows below give T cell receptor beta chains drawn from one sample of a study of blood T cell repertoires in COVID-19. Sequencing used immunoSEQ multiplex PCR; TCRdb keeps in-frame clones, though not all of them. The table shows more than 45,000 clones, with 82% occurring only once. What was sequenced was peripheral blood. The receptors originated from a woman aged 55-70 years with acute or convalescent COVID-19. CDR3s include the opening cysteine and the closing phenylalanine or tryptophan. The D gene is left open where the match is weak. Not all rows give a size; the values are once, few, many and, for expanded clones, a class.

j_gene,v_gene,len,abundance,d_gene,CDR3nt,CDR3aa
TRBJ2-3,TRBV7-3,15,-,TRBD2,TGTGCCAGCAGTTTCCGCGGGGGGGATGCAGATACGCAGTATTTT,CASSFRGGDADTQYF
TRBJ1-2,TRBV3-1/TRBV3-2,15,-,-,TGTGCCAGCGCGCCGGTTCCGAAATATAACTATGGCTACACCTTC,CASAPVPKYNYGYTF
TRBJ2-1,TRBV19,14,-,-,TGTGCCTCTAGGACAGCGAGCTCCTACAATGAGCAGTTCTTC,CASRTASSYNEQFF
TRBJ2-3,TRBV4-2,15,-,TRBD2,TGTGCCAGCAGCCAAGCGGGGGGGCAGGAAGATACGCAGTATTTT,CASSQAGGQEDTQYF
TRBJ2-6,TRBV3-1/TRBV3-2,18,-,TRBD1,TGTGCCAGCAGCCAAACAGACATCAGGGGGTCTGGGGCCAACGTCCTGACTTTC,CASSQTDIRGSGANVLTF
TRBJ2-2,TRBV12-3/TRBV12-4,13,-,-,TGTGCCAGCAGTTTATTGCGAACCGGGGAGCTGTTTTTT,CASSLLRTGELFF
TRBJ2-2,TRBV10-3,17,-,-,TGTGCCATCAGTGAGTCGAATGCGATGGTTGACACCGGGGAGCTGTTTTTT,CAISESNAMVDTGELFF
TRBJ1-1,TRBV11-3,13,-,TRBD1,TGTGCCAGCAGCTTATCGACAGGGAATGAAGCTTTCTTT,CASSLSTGNEAFF
TRBJ2-7,TRBV11-2,15,few,TRBD2,TGTGCCAGCAGCTTCCCTGGGGGGGGAGTCGGCGAGCAGTACTTC,CASSFPGGGVGEQYF
TRBJ2-3,TRBV10-3,15,-,-,TGTGCCATCAGTGCCGACGCCGGGGATCCAGATACGCAGTATTTT,CAISADAGDPDTQYF
TRBJ1-3,TRBV6-5,12,few,-,TGTGCCACCAGGGACAACCGAAACACCATATATTTT,CATRDNRNTIYF
TRBJ2-3,TRBV5-1,17,-,TRBD1,TGCGCCAGCAGCGGGATACCGGGACAGGGGGACACAGATACGCAGTATTTT,CASSGIPGQGDTDTQYF
TRBJ2-5,TRBV5-1,13,-,-,TGCGCCAGCAGCCCGGGGTGGGAGGAGACCCAGTACTTC,CASSPGWEETQYF
TRBJ1-3,TRBV5-6,16,-,TRBD1,TGTGCCAGCAGCTCACCGGGCAGGGGGCCAGGAAACACCATATATTTT,CASSSPGRGPGNTIYF
TRBJ1-6,TRBV5-4,15,-,-,TGTGCCAGCACGTTCTGGGACTACTATAATTCACCCCTCCACTTT,CASTFWDYYNSPLHF
TRBJ2-2,TRBV18,14,-,TRBD1,TGTGCCAGCTCACCGCCCGGACAGGACGGGGAGCTGTTTTTT,CASSPPGQDGELFF
TRBJ1-4,TRBV7-8,14,-,-,TGTGCCAGCAGCCAGGACAGTTGGTATGAAAAACTGTTTTTT,CASSQDSWYEKLFF
TRBJ2-3,TRBV7-9,16,-,-,TGTGCCAGCAGCTTCGAGGCTTTCTTTAGCACAGATACGCAGTATTTT,CASSFEAFFSTDTQYF
TRBJ2-1,TRBV6-6,14,-,TRBD1,TGTGCCAGCAGTTACTCTACAGGGGACAATGAGCAGTTCTTC,CASSYSTGDNEQFF
TRBJ1-4,TRBV19,14,-,TRBD1,TGTGCCAGTAGGAAGTGGACAGGGAATGAAAAACTGTTTTTT,CASRKWTGNEKLFF
TRBJ2-3,TRBV5-1,17,-,TRBD2,TGCGCCAGCAGCTTGGGGGTTAGCGGGGAGAGCACAGATACGCAGTATTTT,CASSLGVSGESTDTQYF
TRBJ2-3,TRBV7-3,16,-,TRBD2,TGTGCCAGCAGCCCCCTAGCGGGGGGGCGTTTGGTTACGCAGTATTTT,CASSPLAGGRLVTQYF
TRBJ1-1,TRBV6-5,14,-,TRBD1,TGTGCCAGCAGTATTCACAGGGGGTACACTGAAGCTTTCTTT,CASSIHRGYTEAFF
TRBJ2-6,TRBV28,18,-,-,TGTGCCAGCAGTTCGCCACGGCAGGAAAGCTCTGGGGCCAACGTCCTGACTTTC,CASSSPRQESSGANVLTF
TRBJ2-2,TRBV24-1,15,-,-,TGTGCCACCAGTGATTTATCGGTTGAATCGGGGGAGCTGTTTTTT,CATSDLSVESGELFF
TRBJ1-3,TRBV5-6,14,-,-,TGTGCCAGCAGCATCCCCGGGAATCAACACGAGATATATTTT,CASSIPGNQHEIYF
TRBJ2-7,TRBV18,14,-,TRBD1,TGTGCCAGCTCATTCCGGACAGGGGGGTACGAGCAGTACTTC,CASSFRTGGYEQYF
TRBJ2-1,TRBV6-1,15,once,TRBD2,TGTGCCAGCAGTGAAAGCGGGGGTCACTACAATGAGCAGTTCTTC,CASSESGGHYNEQFF
TRBJ1-1,TRBV6-5,13,once,TRBD1,TGTGCCAGCACTTCGACAGGGGTCACTGAAGCTTTCTTT,CASTSTGVTEAFF
TRBJ1-3,TRBV5-6,16,once,-,TGTGCCAGCAGGCCTTCTGGAGGGCTCTCTGGAAACACCATATATTTT,CASRPSGGLSGNTIYF
TRBJ2-3,TRBV15,15,few,TRBD2,TGTGCCACCAGCAAATCTAGCGGGGCCACAGATACGCAGTATTTT,CATSKSSGATDTQYF
TRBJ2-1,TRBV7-2,18,-,TRBD2,TGTGCCAGCAGCTTAGGGCTAGCGGGGGGGCGCTCCTACAATGAGCAGTTCTTC,CASSLGLAGGRSYNEQFF
TRBJ2-2,TRBV27,14,once,-,TGTGCCAGCGGATTAGCGGCGTCCACCGGGGAGCTGTTTTTT,CASGLAASTGELFF
TRBJ2-5,TRBV4-3,13,few,-,TGCGCCAGCAGCCAAGAGGGAGGAGAGACCCAGTACTTC,CASSQEGGETQYF
TRBJ1-1,TRBV5-1,14,-,-,TGCGCCAGCAGCTGGGGCTCGGGAGGCACTGAAGCTTTCTTT,CASSWGSGGTEAFF
TRBJ1-2,TRBV29-1,13,-,-,TGCAGCGTTGAACGGGGTGGTGAAAATGGCTACACCTTC,CSVERGGENGYTF
TRBJ2-3,TRBV19,14,few,TRBD2,TGTGCCAGTAGTATCGGGGGGGGGCCAGATACGCAGTATTTT,CASSIGGGPDTQYF
TRBJ2-7,TRBV18,16,-,-,TGTGCCAGCTCACCACAGGCAGGGATAACCTCCTACGAGCAGTACTTC,CASSPQAGITSYEQYF
TRBJ2-7,TRBV7-9,13,-,-,TGTGCCAGCAGCACTGGACAGACCTACGAGCAGTACTTC,CASSTGQTYEQYF
TRBJ2-3,TRBV7-2,15,-,TRBD2,TGTGCCAGCAGCTTCGGGACTAGCGGGGCAGATACGCAGTATTTT,CASSFGTSGADTQYF
TRBJ1-1,TRBV15,15,-,TRBD1,TGTGCCACCAGCAGGGACAGGGGGCTCGTCACTGAAGCTTTCTTT,CATSRDRGLVTEAFF
TRBJ2-7,TRBV11-1,16,-,TRBD2,TGTGCCAGCAGCCAAGGGGAGGGAGGACGGTCCTACGAGCAGTACTTC,CASSQGEGGRSYEQYF
TRBJ1-3,TRBV5-8,15,few,TRBD1,TGTGCCAGCAGCTTGGATCAGGGGGTAGGAAACACCATATATTTT,CASSLDQGVGNTIYF
TRBJ1-3,TRBV2,15,-,-,TGTGCCAGCAGTGAACGGGGGGCGGCCGGAAACACCATATATTTT,CASSERGAAGNTIYF
TRBJ2-5,TRBV24-1,17,-,TRBD2,TGTGCCACCAGTGACTTCCTAGCGGGGGGGCGTGGAGAGACCCAGTACTTC,CATSDFLAGGRGETQYF
TRBJ1-4,TRBV2,15,-,-,TGTGCCAGCACAGAGAGCGGGGTTGGGGGTGAAAAACTGTTTTTT,CASTESGVGGEKLFF
TRBJ1-3,TRBV30,11,-,-,TGTGCCTTCCTTCGGGGAAACACCATATATTTT,CAFLRGNTIYF
TRBJ1-2,TRBV19,14,-,-,TGTGCCAGTAGTATAGCAGGAGGTTTCTATGGCTACACCTTC,CASSIAGGFYGYTF
TRBJ2-5,TRBV7-8,15,-,-,TGTGCCAGCAGCTTAGCGCGGGGAATCCGAGAGACCCAGTACTTC,CASSLARGIRETQYF
TRBJ2-3,TRBV4-2,16,-,TRBD2,TGTGCCAGCAGCCAAGATGCTAGCGGGGGCACAGATACGCAGTATTTT,CASSQDASGGTDTQYF
TRBJ1-3,TRBV19,16,-,TRBD1,TGTGCCAGTAGGACGGGGCACAGGGGTGGCGGAAACACCATATATTTT,CASRTGHRGGGNTIYF
TRBJ1-1,TRBV19,14,-,TRBD1,TGTGCCAGTAGTATGACAGGGCGTGACACTGAAGCTTTCTTT,CASSMTGRDTEAFF
TRBJ1-3,TRBV7-9,14,-,TRBD1,TGTGCCAGCAGCTTAGGGGACAGCGCGGACACCATATATTTT,CASSLGDSADTIYF
TRBJ1-3,TRBV5-5,14,-,-,TGTGCCAGCACCTCTGAGAGGGCTGGAAACACCATATATTTT,CASTSERAGNTIYF
TRBJ2-7,TRBV5-1,16,once,TRBD2,TGCGCCAGCAGACCCACTAGCGGGGAAAGCTCCTACGAGCAGTACTTC,CASRPTSGESSYEQYF
TRBJ1-5,TRBV7-8,14,-,-,TGTGCCAGCAGCCTCCCGGAGGGCAATCAGCCCCAGCATTTT,CASSLPEGNQPQHF
TRBJ1-2,TRBV7-8,17,-,TRBD1,TGTGCCAGCAGCTTAGTGGGGGGGACAGGGGCTAACTATGGCTACACCTTC,CASSLVGGTGANYGYTF